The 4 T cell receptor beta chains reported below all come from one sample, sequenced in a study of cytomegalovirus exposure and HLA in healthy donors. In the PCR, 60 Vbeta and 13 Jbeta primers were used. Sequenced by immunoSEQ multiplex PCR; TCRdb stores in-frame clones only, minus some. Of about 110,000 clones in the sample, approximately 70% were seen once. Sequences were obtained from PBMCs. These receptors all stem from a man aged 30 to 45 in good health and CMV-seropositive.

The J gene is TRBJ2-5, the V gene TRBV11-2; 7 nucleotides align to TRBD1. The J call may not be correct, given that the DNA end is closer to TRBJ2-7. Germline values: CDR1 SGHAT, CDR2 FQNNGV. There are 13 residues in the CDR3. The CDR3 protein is CASSSYRGSEQYF. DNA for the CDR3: TGTGCCAGCAGCTCATACAGGGGTAGCGAGCAGTACTTC.

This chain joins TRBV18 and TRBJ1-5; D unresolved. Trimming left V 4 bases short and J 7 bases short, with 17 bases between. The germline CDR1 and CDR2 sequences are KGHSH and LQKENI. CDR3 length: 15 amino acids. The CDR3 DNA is TGTGCCAGCTCACTCGGCCGCTTAGACGGGCAGCCCCAGCATTTT. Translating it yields CASSLGRLDGQPQHF.

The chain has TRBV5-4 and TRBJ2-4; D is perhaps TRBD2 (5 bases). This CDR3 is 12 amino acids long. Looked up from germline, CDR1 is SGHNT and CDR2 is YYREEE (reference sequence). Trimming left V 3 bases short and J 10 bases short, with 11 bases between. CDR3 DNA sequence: TGTGCCAGCAGCTACTTAGAGGGTATTCAGTACTTC. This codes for CASSYLEGIQYF.

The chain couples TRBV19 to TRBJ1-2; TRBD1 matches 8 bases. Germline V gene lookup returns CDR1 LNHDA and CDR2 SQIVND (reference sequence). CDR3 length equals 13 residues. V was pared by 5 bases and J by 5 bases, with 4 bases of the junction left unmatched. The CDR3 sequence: CASSPGQGYGYTF. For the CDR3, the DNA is TGTGCCAGTAGTCCCGGACAGGGATATGGCTACACCTTC.